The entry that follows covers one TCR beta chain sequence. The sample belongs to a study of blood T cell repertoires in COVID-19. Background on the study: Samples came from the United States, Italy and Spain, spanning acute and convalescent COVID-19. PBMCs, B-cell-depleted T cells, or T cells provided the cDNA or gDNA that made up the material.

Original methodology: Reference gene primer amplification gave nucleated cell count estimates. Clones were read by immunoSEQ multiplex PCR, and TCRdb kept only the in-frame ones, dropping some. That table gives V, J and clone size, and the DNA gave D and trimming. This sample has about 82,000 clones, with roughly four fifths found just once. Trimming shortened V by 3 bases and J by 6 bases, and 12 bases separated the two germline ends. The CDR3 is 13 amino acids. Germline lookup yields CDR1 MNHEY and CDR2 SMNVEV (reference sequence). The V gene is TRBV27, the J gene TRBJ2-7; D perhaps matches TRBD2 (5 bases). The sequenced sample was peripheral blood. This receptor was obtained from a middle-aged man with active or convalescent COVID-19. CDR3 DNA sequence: TGTGCCAGCAGTTTGCCCGGGGTGGCCGAGCAGTACTTC. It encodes CASSLPGVAEQYF.